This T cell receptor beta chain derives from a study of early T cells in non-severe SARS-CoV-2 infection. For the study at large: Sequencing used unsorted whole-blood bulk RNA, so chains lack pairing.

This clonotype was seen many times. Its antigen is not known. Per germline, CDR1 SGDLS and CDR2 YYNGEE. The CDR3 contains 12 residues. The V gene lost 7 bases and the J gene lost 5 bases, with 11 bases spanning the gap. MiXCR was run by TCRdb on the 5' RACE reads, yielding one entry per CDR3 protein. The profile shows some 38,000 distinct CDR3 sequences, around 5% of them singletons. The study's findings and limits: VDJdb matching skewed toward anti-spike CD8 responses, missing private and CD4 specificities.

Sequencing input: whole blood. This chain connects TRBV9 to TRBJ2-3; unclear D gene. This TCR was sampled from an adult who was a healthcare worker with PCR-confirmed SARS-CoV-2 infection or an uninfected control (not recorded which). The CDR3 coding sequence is TGTGCCAGCGAAGGACGCGGAGATACGCAGTATTTT. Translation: CASEGRGDTQYF.